The 10 T cell receptor beta chains given below trace back to one sample, sequenced in a study of chemoradiotherapy in HPV16-positive cancers. The table came from immunoSEQ multiplex PCR; TCRdb's copy has only in-frame clones and leaves some out. The sample has approximately 12,000 clones, roughly nine tenths seen once; the top ten hold 1.8%. This sample comprised blood, obtained from a patient who underwent chemoradiotherapy. The receptors were gathered from a human donor with HPV-associated anogenital cancer.

The V and J genes are TRBV7-3 and TRBJ2-3; 16 bases line up with TRBD2. Looked up from germline, CDR1 is SGHTA and CDR2 is FQGTGA. CDR3 length: 17 residues. J gave up 3 bases and V 4 bases, and 4 bases lay outside the gene matches. The CDR3 region has the DNA TGTGCCAGCAGCTCTGGGACTAGCGGGGGGGCTACAGATACGCAGTATTTT. Residues: CASSSGTSGGATDTQYF.

V and J are TRBV6-1 and TRBJ1-6; 8 nucleotides match TRBD1. In germline, CDR1 is MNHNS, CDR2 SASEGT. The CDR3 is 14 amino acids. J lost 7 bases, V lost 4 bases, and 3 bases had no gene match. The CDR3 sequence: CASSGDRRNSPLHF. CDR3 in DNA: TGTGCCAGCAGTGGGGACAGGCGGAATTCACCCCTCCACTTT.

The chain carries TRBV6-5 and TRBJ1-1; D gene ambiguous. The V gene's germline CDR1 is MNHEY and CDR2 SVGAGI. Trimming took 1 base from V and 4 from J, leaving 13 bases between them. CDR3 size: 15 residues. The CDR3 reads CASSYFSGPFTEAFF. CDR3 bases: TGTGCCAGCAGTTACTTCTCGGGCCCTTTCACTGAAGCTTTCTTT.

The CDR3 loop reads CASSRDSPVRDTQYF. As DNA, the CDR3 is TGCGCCAGCAGCCGCGACAGCCCTGTTCGGGATACGCAGTATTTT. The rearrangement uses TRBV5-1 and TRBJ2-3; tentative D call: TRBD1 (5 bases). The CDR3 covers 15 residues. Germline CDR1 SGHRS, CDR2 YFSETQ. V was shortened by 4 bases and J by 6 bases, with 18 bases between the two germline ends.

J is TRBJ1-3 and V is TRBV7-9, with 8 positions matching TRBD1. The germline gives CDR1 SEHNR, CDR2 FQNEAQ (reference sequence). CDR3 length: 15 residues. V lost 5 bases and J lost 0; bases outside the gene matches: 3. CDR3 nucleotides: TGTGCCAGCAGCGCAGACAGGGGCTCTGGAAACACCATATATTTT. Protein: CASSADRGSGNTIYF.

The V call is TRBV5-1, the J call TRBJ2-2, with 12 bases identical to TRBD1. Per the germline V gene, CDR1 is SGHRS and CDR2 is YFSETQ. With V trimmed by 4 bases and J by 7 bases, 8 bases remained unmatched. The CDR3 is 16 residues long. The CDR3 reads CASSGQGQGANGELFF. The CDR3 coding sequence is TGCGCCAGCAGCGGACAGGGACAGGGGGCGAACGGGGAGCTGTTTTTT.

The gene calls are TRBV7-9 and TRBJ1-2; TRBD1 aligns across 7 bases. With 2 bases clipped from V and 3 bases from J, the junction kept 9 bases outside the gene matches. CDR3 length: 16 residues. Germline lookup yields CDR1 SEHNR and CDR2 FQNEAQ (reference sequence). The CDR3 is CASSLFGWGTDYGYTF. The CDR3 DNA reads as TGTGCCAGCAGCTTATTTGGATGGGGGACAGACTATGGCTACACCTTC.

The V and J genes are TRBV6-5 and TRBJ1-6; unclear D gene. The germline V gene encodes CDR1 MNHEY and CDR2 SVGAGI. The CDR3 extends over 13 amino acids. Trimming cost V 5 bases and J 9 bases, with 11 bases left between them. The CDR3 here is CASSSMEASPLHF. The CDR3 region has the DNA TGTGCCAGCAGTAGTATGGAGGCTTCACCCCTCCACTTT.

The genes are TRBV29-1 and TRBJ2-5; no reliable D call. Germline-derived CDR1 and CDR2 are SQVTM and ANQGSEA. Trimming removed 6 bases at V and 2 bases at J, with 7 bases between. The length of the CDR3 is 11 residues. This CDR3 is CSVRVQETQYF. CDR3 nucleotides: TGCAGCGTAAGGGTACAAGAGACCCAGTACTTC.

The gene calls are TRBV4-1 and TRBJ1-5; 9 bases match TRBD1. CDR1 and CDR2 from the germline V gene are MGHRA and YSYEKL. The CDR3 length is 18 residues. V shed 0 bases and J 1 base; nucleotides not matched to a gene: 7. CDR3 region: CASSQEGQGRGSNQPQHF. CDR3 sequence (DNA): TGCGCCAGCAGCCAAGAAGGACAGGGGAGGGGGAGCAATCAGCCCCAGCATTTT.